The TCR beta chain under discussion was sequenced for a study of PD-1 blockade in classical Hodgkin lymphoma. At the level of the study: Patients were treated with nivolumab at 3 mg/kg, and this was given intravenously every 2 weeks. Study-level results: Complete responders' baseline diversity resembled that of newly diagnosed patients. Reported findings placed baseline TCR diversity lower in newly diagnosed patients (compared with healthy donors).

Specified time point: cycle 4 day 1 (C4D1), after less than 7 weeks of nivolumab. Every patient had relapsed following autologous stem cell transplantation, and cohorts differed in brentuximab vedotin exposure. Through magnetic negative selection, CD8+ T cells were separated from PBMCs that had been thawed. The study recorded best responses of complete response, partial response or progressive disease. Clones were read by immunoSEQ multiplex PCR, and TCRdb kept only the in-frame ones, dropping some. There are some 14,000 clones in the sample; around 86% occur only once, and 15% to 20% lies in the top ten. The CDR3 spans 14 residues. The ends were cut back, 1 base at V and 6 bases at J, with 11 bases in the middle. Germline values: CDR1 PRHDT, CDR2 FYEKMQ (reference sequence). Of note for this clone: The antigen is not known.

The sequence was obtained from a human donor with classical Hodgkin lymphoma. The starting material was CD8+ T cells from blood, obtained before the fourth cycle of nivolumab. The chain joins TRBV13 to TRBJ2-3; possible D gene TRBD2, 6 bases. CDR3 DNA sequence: TGTGCCAGCAGCTTAGAGGCGGCGGGGGATACGCAGTATTTT. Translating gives CASSLEAAGDTQYF.